This T cell receptor beta chain comes out of a study of T cell changes during pregnancy in multiple sclerosis. Data came from immunoSEQ multiplex PCR; TCRdb stores just in-frame clones and leaves some out. Counted here are around 35,000 clones, 90% occurring once; the ten biggest clones make up about an eighth. The V gene's germline CDR1 is SEHNR and CDR2 FQNEAQ (reference sequence). CDR3 length: 15 amino acids. Trimming left V 5 bases short and J 1 base short, with 15 bases between. Specimen: CD8+ T cells from peripheral blood mononuclear cells, collected in the first trimester of pregnancy. The rearrangement joins TRBV7-9 to TRBJ2-7; tentatively, D is TRBD1 (6 bases). The receptor comes from a female donor with multiple sclerosis, enrolled in a pregnancy study. The CDR3 is CASSEKVGQSYEQYF. The CDR3 DNA follows: TGTGCCAGCAGCGAGAAAGTCGGACAGTCCTACGAGCAGTACTTC.